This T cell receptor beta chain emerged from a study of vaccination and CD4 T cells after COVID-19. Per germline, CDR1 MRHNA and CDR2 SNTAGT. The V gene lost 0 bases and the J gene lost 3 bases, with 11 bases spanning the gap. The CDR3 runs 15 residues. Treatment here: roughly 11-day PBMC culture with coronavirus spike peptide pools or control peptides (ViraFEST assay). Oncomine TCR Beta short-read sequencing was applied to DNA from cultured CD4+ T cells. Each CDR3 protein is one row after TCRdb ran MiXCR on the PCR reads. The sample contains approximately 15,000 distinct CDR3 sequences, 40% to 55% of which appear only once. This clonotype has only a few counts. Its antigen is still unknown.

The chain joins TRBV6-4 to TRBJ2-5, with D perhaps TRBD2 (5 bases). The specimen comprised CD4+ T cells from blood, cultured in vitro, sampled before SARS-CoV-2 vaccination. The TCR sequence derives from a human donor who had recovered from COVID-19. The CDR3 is CASSDSLVGEETQYF. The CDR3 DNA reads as TGTGCCAGCAGTGACTCGTTGGTGGGAGAAGAGACCCAGTACTTC.